This is a list of T cell receptor beta chains from one sample in a study of cytomegalovirus exposure and HLA in healthy donors. TCRdb keeps only in-frame clones here, not all; method: immunoSEQ multiplex PCR. The sample has 90,000 to 120,000 clones; around 76% are singletons. Sequences were obtained from PBMCs. These TCRs come from a man aged 25-45 years in good health and CMV-seropositive. Each CDR3 is given with its conserved first and last residue. A D gene is named only where the DNA matches it firmly. Size is stated for part of the rows, as once, few or many counts, or as a class when the clone is expanded.

>TRBV7-9|TRBJ1-3|.|.
TGTTCCAGCAGCCCTCTAAAGGGGGGGTTCGGAAACACCATATATTTT
CSSSPLKGGFGNTIYF
>TRBV6-1|TRBJ1-2|.|.
TGTGCCAGCAGTGAAGAAGATGCGGCCTCCTATGGCTACACCTTC
CASSEEDAASYGYTF
>TRBV1|TRBJ1-2|.|.
TGCACCAGCAGGTTGGTCTCCACCCTATATGGCTACACCTTC
CTSRLVSTLYGYTF
>TRBV6-1|TRBJ1-1|.|.
TGTGCCAGCAGTGTACAGGAGAACACTGAAGCTTTCTTT
CASSVQENTEAFF
>TRBV6-1|TRBJ1-4|.|.
TGTGCCAGCAGCGCAAGGAGGGAAAAACTGTTTTTT
CASSARREKLFF
>TRBV10-3|TRBJ2-7|.|.
TGTGCCATCAGTCTGGGGGACACCAACTCCTACGAGCAGTACTTC
CAISLGDTNSYEQYF
>TRBV4-1|TRBJ1-2|few|TRBD1
TGCGCCAGCAGCCAAGATAACAGGGGCCCGCCCGGGAGATATGGCTACACCTTC
CASSQDNRGPPGRYGYTF
>TRBV13|TRBJ2-5|once|.
TGTGCCAGCAGCTTAGGAAGGACCCCCGATAGGGGAGAGACCCAGTACTTC
CASSLGRTPDRGETQYF
>TRBV7-9|TRBJ2-2|.|.
TGTGCCAGCAGCCTTACAGGGATCGGGGAGCTGTTTTTT
CASSLTGIGELFF
>TRBV6-5|TRBJ2-3|.|TRBD2
TGTGCCAGCAGCCCCAGCGGGGGGAACACAGATACGCAGTATTTT
CASSPSGGNTDTQYF
>TRBV2|TRBJ2-3|.|.
TGTGCCAGCAAGCGAGGGGGGGGCACAGATACGCAGTATTTT
CASKRGGGTDTQYF
>TRBV5-1|TRBJ2-3|.|TRBD2
TGCGCCAGCAGCTTGACTAGCGGGGGGGATGATACGCAGTATTTT
CASSLTSGGDDTQYF
>TRBV30|TRBJ2-7|once|TRBD1
TGTGCCTGGAGTGAGGGGGCCCCCTACGAGCAGTACTTC
CAWSEGAPYEQYF
>TRBV5-8|TRBJ1-2|.|TRBD1
TGTGCCATCCTGAACCAACCGGGACAGGTACTCGGCTACACCTTC
CAILNQPGQVLGYTF
>TRBV29-1|TRBJ2-3|.|TRBD1
TGCAGCGTTGACGGGACAGGGATGGTAGATACGCAGTATTTT
CSVDGTGMVDTQYF
>TRBV2|TRBJ2-5|.|.
TGTGCCAGCACCCTCTTGGAGGAGACCCAGTACTTC
CASTLLEETQYF
>TRBV6-6|TRBJ1-2|.|.
TGTGCCAGCATCCAGAGTGACAGATACTATGGCTACACCTTC
CASIQSDRYYGYTF
>TRBV19|TRBJ2-3|.|TRBD2
TGTGCCAGTAGCCTGTCTAGCGGGGTATCAGATACGCAGTATTTT
CASSLSSGVSDTQYF
>TRBV10-2|TRBJ1-6|.|TRBD1
TGCGCCAGCAGTTCTGACAGGGGGATCGGTTCACCCCTCCACTTT
CASSSDRGIGSPLHF
>TRBV5-4|TRBJ1-2|once|TRBD1
TGTGCCAGCAGCTCGACAGGGTACGGGGGCTACACCTTC
CASSSTGYGGYTF
>TRBV11-2|TRBJ2-1|.|TRBD2
TGTGCCAGCAGCTCTAGCGGGGGGACTCCCAGCTCCTACAATGAGCAGTTCTTC
CASSSSGGTPSSYNEQFF
>TRBV9|TRBJ2-3|.|TRBD2
TGTGCCAGCAGCGTAACCCTAGCGGGGACAGATACGCAGTATTTT
CASSVTLAGTDTQYF
>TRBV7-9|TRBJ1-2|.|TRBD1
TGTTCCAGCAGCCCGGGTGGGACAGGGCTTGGCTACACCTTC
CSSSPGGTGLGYTF
>TRBV7-2|TRBJ2-3|.|TRBD2
TGTGCCAGCATCCTGGGACTAGCGGGCACAAAAGATACGCAGTATTTT
CASILGLAGTKDTQYF
>TRBV6-1|TRBJ1-1|.|.
TGTGCCAGCAGTGAAGAGGTAGCGAACACTGAAGCTTTCTTT
CASSEEVANTEAFF
>TRBV7-8|TRBJ1-2|.|.
TGTGCCAGCAGCTTAAGAGGGCCAAGTTATGAGGGCTACACCTTC
CASSLRGPSYEGYTF
>TRBV5-6|TRBJ1-2|once|.
TGTGCCAGCAGCTTTGGAGGTTACGGTAACTATGGCTACACCTTC
CASSFGGYGNYGYTF
>TRBV4-1|TRBJ1-2|.|.
TGCGCCAGCAGCCAATGGGCGGGCTATGGCTACACCTTC
CASSQWAGYGYTF
>TRBV5-4|TRBJ2-7|few|TRBD2
TGTGCCAGCAGCTCCGGACTAGTCTACGAGCAGTACTTC
CASSSGLVYEQYF
>TRBV7-9|TRBJ1-2|.|TRBD1
TGTTCCAGCAGCTTAGTCCCACAGGGGGCCGTCTTC
CSSSLVPQGAVF
>TRBV29-1|TRBJ2-1|.|TRBD1
TGCAGCGTGGAAGGGGACAGGCCCTACAATGAGCAGTTCTTC
CSVEGDRPYNEQFF
>TRBV2|TRBJ1-2|.|TRBD1
TGTGCCAGCAGTGAGGGGGACAGGGGCGGCTATGGCTACACCTTC
CASSEGDRGGYGYTF
>TRBV7-8|TRBJ2-2|.|TRBD1
TGTGCCAGCAGCTTGCGGGGACAGGGGAACACCGGGGAGCTGTTTTTT
CASSLRGQGNTGELFF
>TRBV7-3|TRBJ2-7|.|.
TGTGCCAGCAGCTTAGATGTCAGGGCCTCAATGGACGAGCAGTACTTC
CASSLDVRASMDEQYF
>TRBV5-6|TRBJ2-2|.|.
TGTGCCAGCAGCCCGGGAGCCGGGGAGCTGTTTTTT
CASSPGAGELFF
>TRBV4-1|TRBJ2-7|.|.
TGCGCCAGCAGCCACGGACAGAGCGAGCAGTACTTC
CASSHGQSEQYF
>TRBV10-3|TRBJ1-2|.|TRBD1
TGTGCCATCAGTGCGGGACAGGGAAGGTATGGCTACACCTTC
CAISAGQGRYGYTF
>TRBV30|TRBJ1-2|.|.
TGTGCCTGGAGTGTTCAACAGGGTCGAGGCTACACCTTC
CAWSVQQGRGYTF
>TRBV7-8|TRBJ2-7|.|.
TGTGCCAGCAGCTTAGGCGGGGAACGGGGCGAGCAGTACTTC
CASSLGGERGEQYF
>TRBV11-1|TRBJ2-5|.|TRBD1
TGTGCCAGCAGCACTCCAGGCAATCAGGGGGTATGGGAGACCCAGTACTTC
CASSTPGNQGVWETQYF
>TRBV21-1|TRBJ1-1|.|.
TGTGCCAGCAGCAAATGTGGAGTGACAGGGGGCCTCACTGAAGCTTTCTTT
CASSKCGVTGGLTEAFF
>TRBV5-1|TRBJ1-2|.|.
TGCGCCAGCAGCTCCCTGGACGGCGGCGGGAACTATGGCTACACCTTC
CASSSLDGGGNYGYTF
>TRBV5-8|TRBJ2-3|once|.
TGTGCCAGCAGGGGGCATGGGGCCGCCCGTACGCAGTATTTT
CASRGHGAARTQYF
>TRBV5-8|TRBJ1-1|once|.
TGTGCCAGCAGCAAACAGGTTGGGTTAACTGAAGCTTTCTTT
CASSKQVGLTEAFF
>TRBV2|TRBJ1-5|medium-sized|.
TGTGCCAGCAGTGAAGAGCGGGGGACCTATCAGCCCCAGCATTTT
CASSEERGTYQPQHF
>TRBV6-1|TRBJ2-6|few|TRBD1
TGTGCCACCGGACAGGGGGCGTCTGGGGCCAACGTCCTGACTTTC
CATGQGASGANVLTF
>TRBV19|TRBJ1-2|.|.
TGTGCCTCTGCCCTCGGACAGACTAACTATGGCTACACCTTC
CASALGQTNYGYTF
>TRBV5-6|TRBJ2-7|.|.
TGTGCCAGCAGTCCCGGGTGGCTTTACGAGCAGTACTTC
CASSPGWLYEQYF
>TRBV2|TRBJ1-4|once|.
TGTGCCAGCTCAATTTTGGCAGGGCTATCAGAAAAACTGTTTTTT
CASSILAGLSEKLFF
>TRBV11-2|TRBJ1-4|.|.
TGTGCCAGCAGCCAGGCGTTGCGTGTTACAACTAATGAAAAACTGTTTTTT
CASSQALRVTTNEKLFF
>TRBV5-4|TRBJ2-5|.|.
TGTGCCAGCAGCTTCGGCGGGGCCCAAGAGACCCAGTACTTC
CASSFGGAQETQYF
>TRBV6-5|TRBJ2-7|.|.
TGTGCCAGCAGTTACGCTGAAAGAGGTTTGGAGCAGTACTTC
CASSYAERGLEQYF
>TRBV6-5|TRBJ2-2|.|.
TGTGCCAGCAGACCGACAGAGCAGAACACCGGGGAGCTGTTTTTT
CASRPTEQNTGELFF
>TRBV7-9|TRBJ1-6|.|TRBD1
TGTGCCAGCAGCGCCCGGGACAGGGGGCGATCTAATTCACCCCTCCACTTT
CASSARDRGRSNSPLHF
>TRBV7-8|TRBJ1-1|.|.
TGTGCCAGCAGCTCGTTGGGCAACACTGAAGCTTTCTTT
CASSSLGNTEAFF
>TRBV19|TRBJ1-5|.|.
TGTGCCAGTAGCCCCAGTTTTAGCAATCAGCCCCAGCATTTT
CASSPSFSNQPQHF